This TCR beta chain was observed in a study of blood T cell repertoires in COVID-19. Across the whole study: From T cells, B-cell-depleted T cells, or PBMCs came the material, which was cDNA or gDNA.

CDR1 MDHEN and CDR2 SYDVKM come from the germline V gene. Unmatched junction bases numbered 15, after V lost 6 bases and J lost 12 bases. The length of the CDR3 is 16 residues. In the authors' workflow: Researchers report that nucleated cell counts were estimated from reference gene primer amplification. Sequencing used immunoSEQ multiplex PCR; TCRdb keeps in-frame clones, though not all of them. D and trimming were read from the DNA, whereas the V and J calls and clone size are those reported in that table. Among a few hundred thousand clones listed, approximately 88% were seen once. The chain links TRBV28 to TRBJ2-4; 12 bases are a match to TRBD1. Sequencing used PBMCs or T cells enriched from blood (not recorded which). This clonotype was sampled from a woman aged 40 to 50 who had recovered from COVID-19. The chain's CDR3 is CASSLKGQGTGGSQYF. CDR3 nucleotide sequence: TGTGCCAGCAGCCTAAAGGGCCAAGGGACAGGGGGCAGTCAGTACTTC.